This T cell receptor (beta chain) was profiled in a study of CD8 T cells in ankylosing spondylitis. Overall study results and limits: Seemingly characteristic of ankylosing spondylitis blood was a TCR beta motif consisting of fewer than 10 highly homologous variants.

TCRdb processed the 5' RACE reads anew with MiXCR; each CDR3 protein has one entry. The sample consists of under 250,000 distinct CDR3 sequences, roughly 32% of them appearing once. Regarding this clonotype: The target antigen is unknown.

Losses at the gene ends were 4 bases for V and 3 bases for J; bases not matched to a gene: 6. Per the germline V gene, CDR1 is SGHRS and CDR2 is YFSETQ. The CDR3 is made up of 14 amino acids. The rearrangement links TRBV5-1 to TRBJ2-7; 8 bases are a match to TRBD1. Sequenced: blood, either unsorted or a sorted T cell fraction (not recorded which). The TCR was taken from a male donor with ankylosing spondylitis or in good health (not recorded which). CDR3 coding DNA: TGCGCCAGCAGCGACCGGGACAGGTTCTACGAGCAGTACTTC. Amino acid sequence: CASSDRDRFYEQYF.